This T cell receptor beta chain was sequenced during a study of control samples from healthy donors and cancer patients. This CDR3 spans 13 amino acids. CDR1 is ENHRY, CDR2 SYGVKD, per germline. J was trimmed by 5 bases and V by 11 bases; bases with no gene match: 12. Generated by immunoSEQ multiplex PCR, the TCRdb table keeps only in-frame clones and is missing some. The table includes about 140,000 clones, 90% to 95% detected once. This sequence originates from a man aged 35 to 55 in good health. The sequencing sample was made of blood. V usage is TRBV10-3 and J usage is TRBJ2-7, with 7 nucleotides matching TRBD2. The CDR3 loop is CAAAREMLNEQYF. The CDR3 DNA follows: TGTGCCGCGGCGCGGGAGATGCTGAACGAGCAGTACTTC.